The rows below give T cell receptor beta chains drawn from one sample of a study of T cells and Merkel cell carcinoma outcomes. Profiled with immunoSEQ multiplex PCR; TCRdb holds only in-frame clones, not every one. The sample records 2,000 or so clones, around 89% being singletons. The sample comprised tumor tissue from Merkel cell carcinoma. These receptors were obtained from a human donor with Merkel cell carcinoma. CDR3s include the opening cysteine and the closing phenylalanine or tryptophan. Fields, in order: V gene, J gene, clone size, D gene, CDR3 DNA, CDR3 protein. D genes are given only for firm matches. Clone size is given for some rows only: seen once, a few or many times, or a class if the clone is expanded.

TRBV9	TRBJ2-3	-	TRBD2	TGTGCCAGCAGCGCCGGGACTAGCGGGTCCACCGAGGAGTATTTT	CASSAGTSGSTEEYF
TRBV19	TRBJ2-7	-	-	TGTGCCAGTGTGGAAGCCCGACCTTTTTACGAGCAGTACTTC	CASVEARPFYEQYF
TRBV2	TRBJ2-7	few	-	TGTGCCAGCATCTATTCCTACGAGCAGTACTTC	CASIYSYEQYF
TRBV6-5	TRBJ1-2	-	TRBD1	TGTGCCAGCAGTTACCAGACAGGGGCCGGGGGCTATGGCTACACCTTC	CASSYQTGAGGYGYTF
TRBV9	TRBJ1-1	-	-	TGTGCCAGCAGCGCTCAACTTAACACTGAAGCTTTCTTT	CASSAQLNTEAFF
TRBV11-3	TRBJ2-3	-	-	TGTGCCAGCAGCTTCGGCGACACAGATACGCAGTATTTT	CASSFGDTDTQYF
TRBV30	TRBJ1-4	-	-	TGTGCCTGGCACCAGGGGCCGACTAATGAAAAACTGTTTTTT	CAWHQGPTNEKLFF
TRBV5-1	TRBJ2-7	-	TRBD1	TGCGCCAGCAGCTTGTTTGAGGGACAGGGTACCTACGAGCAGTACTTC	CASSLFEGQGTYEQYF
TRBV7-9	TRBJ2-6	once	-	TGTGCCAGCAGCCGACCTGGGGCCAACGTCCTGACTTTC	CASSRPGANVLTF
TRBV27	TRBJ1-2	-	-	TGTGCCAGCAGTCTCACGGGGACGGTTAGCTATGGCTACACCTTC	CASSLTGTVSYGYTF
TRBV29-1	TRBJ2-3	once	-	TGCAGCGCTGGGCCCACAGATACGCAGTATTTT	CSAGPTDTQYF
TRBV28	TRBJ2-1	-	-	TGTGCCAGCATGGTAGCCTTGAATGAGCAGTTCTTC	CASMVALNEQFF
TRBV28	TRBJ2-7	-	-	TGTGCCAGCAGCAGTTACTACGAGCAGTACTTC	CASSSYYEQYF
TRBV7-6	TRBJ1-4	-	-	TGTGCCAGCAGCTTAGAGGCGGGACTTAATGAAAAACTGTTTTTT	CASSLEAGLNEKLFF
TRBV5-8	TRBJ2-3	-	TRBD2	TGTGCCAGCAGCTTTACTAGCGGGAGGGCCAGATGGACAGATACGCAGTATTTT	CASSFTSGRARWTDTQYF
TRBV7-8	TRBJ1-1	-	-	TGTGCCAGCAGCTCAGTCCAGGGAGTTGAAGCTTTCTTT	CASSSVQGVEAFF
TRBV5-1	TRBJ2-5	few	-	TGCGCCAGCAGCTTTGGTCAGGGGGAGACCCAGTACTTC	CASSFGQGETQYF
TRBV5-1	TRBJ2-7	-	TRBD2	TGCGCCAGCAGCCCTACCCCCGGCGGGAGCTCCTACGAGCAGTACTTC	CASSPTPGGSSYEQYF
TRBV29-1	TRBJ2-7	-	-	TGCAGCGTTGAACGGGCAGGATACAACTCCTACGAGCAGTACTTC	CSVERAGYNSYEQYF
TRBV7-6	TRBJ1-1	-	-	TGTGCCAGCAGCTTGTTTGTATTGGGGGGCACTGAAGCTTTCTTT	CASSLFVLGGTEAFF
TRBV7-9	TRBJ2-1	-	-	TGTGCCAGCAGACCACCGGGTGGGGGCTCCTACAATGAGCAGTTCTTC	CASRPPGGGSYNEQFF
TRBV5-6	TRBJ2-3	-	-	TGTGCCAGCAGCTTGGCTGCCGTGACGCAGTATTTT	CASSLAAVTQYF
TRBV27	TRBJ2-7	-	-	TGTGCCAGCAGTTTGGTTGAGGACAACTCCTACGAGCAGTACTTC	CASSLVEDNSYEQYF
TRBV9	TRBJ2-3	few	-	TGTGCCAGCAGCGCCCGGCCGTTGCGCCCCCCAGATACGCAGTATTTT	CASSARPLRPPDTQYF
TRBV29-1	TRBJ2-7	-	TRBD2	TGCAGCGTTTTTTCGACTAGCGGGAGAAACGAGCAGTACTTC	CSVFSTSGRNEQYF
TRBV30	TRBJ2-2	-	-	TGTGCCTGGAGTGACGCCGGGGAGCTGTTTTTT	CAWSDAGELFF
TRBV5-4	TRBJ2-3	-	-	TGTGCCAGCAACTTTCGACAGGACCACACAGATACGCAGTATTTT	CASNFRQDHTDTQYF
TRBV11-2	TRBJ2-5	-	TRBD2	TGTGCCAGCAGCTTAGGCGGGGGCCAAGAGACCCAGTACTTC	CASSLGGGQETQYF
TRBV5-8	TRBJ2-3	-	TRBD2	TGTGCCAGCAGCTCCAGACTAGCGGGAGTCATGGACGGCACAGATACGCAGTATTTT	CASSSRLAGVMDGTDTQYF
TRBV30	TRBJ2-3	-	TRBD2	TGTGCCTGGAGTCCCCTAGCGGGAGGCACAGATACGCAGTATTTT	CAWSPLAGGTDTQYF
TRBV10-3	TRBJ1-5	-	TRBD1	TGTGCCATCAGGGGGACAGGGGATAGCAATCAGCCCCAGCATTTT	CAIRGTGDSNQPQHF
TRBV7-6	TRBJ2-1	-	TRBD2	TGTGCCAGCAGCACCCCTCTTTTCACTAGCGGGTTTGACAATGAGCAGTTCTTC	CASSTPLFTSGFDNEQFF
TRBV27	TRBJ2-1	once	-	TGTGCCAGCAGTTCTCCTGACGTCGGGGCTTACAATGAGCAGTTCTTC	CASSSPDVGAYNEQFF
TRBV6-1	TRBJ2-7	-	-	TGTGCCAGCAGTGTAGGGGCCGGGGAGCAGTACTTC	CASSVGAGEQYF
TRBV6-1	TRBJ2-7	-	-	TGTGCCAGCAGTGATGATGGAGGATACGAGCAGTACTTC	CASSDDGGYEQYF
TRBV9	TRBJ2-3	-	-	TGTGCCAGCAGCGCAGCTACGAATACGCAGTATTTT	CASSAATNTQYF
TRBV5-5	TRBJ2-2	-	-	TGTGCCAGCGCCCAGTACACCGGGGAGCTGTTTTTT	CASAQYTGELFF
TRBV10-2	TRBJ1-4	-	-	TGCGCCAGCAGTGGGGGATCGACTAATGAAAAACTGTTTTTT	CASSGGSTNEKLFF
TRBV15	TRBJ2-1	-	-	TGTGCCACCAGCAAAACACGGACCTACAATGAGCAGTTCTTC	CATSKTRTYNEQFF
TRBV13	TRBJ2-7	-	-	TGTGCCAGCAGTCGAGGAGGGGGAGCGTACGAGCAGTACTTC	CASSRGGGAYEQYF
TRBV10-3	TRBJ2-3	-	TRBD1	TGTGCCATCAGTCTCACAGGGCAGGGGGGCACAGATACGCAGTATTTT	CAISLTGQGGTDTQYF
TRBV28	TRBJ2-2	-	TRBD2	TGTGCCAGCAGGCCCACTAGCGGGAACACCGGGGAGCTGTTTTTT	CASRPTSGNTGELFF
TRBV9	TRBJ2-2	-	TRBD2	TGTGCCAGCAGCGTAGTACCTCTAGCGGGGGGGTTTGTAACCGGGGAGCTGTTTTTT	CASSVVPLAGGFVTGELFF
TRBV2	TRBJ1-4	-	-	TGTGCCAGCAGTGAACAGGGACCCACCCAGACAGGTTTTTTT	CASSEQGPTQTGFF
TRBV5-5	TRBJ2-5	once	-	TGTGCCAGCAGCCCAAATGGCCGTTCCGAGACCCAGTACTTC	CASSPNGRSETQYF
TRBV23-1	TRBJ2-6	-	-	TGCGCCAGCACCCAGGGTACTGGGGCCAACGTCCTGACTTTC	CASTQGTGANVLTF
TRBV25-1	TRBJ2-1	once	-	TGTGCCAGCAGTGAAAGGGGAGTATCCTACAATGAGCAGTTCTTC	CASSERGVSYNEQFF
TRBV27	TRBJ1-1	-	-	TGTGCCAGCAGTTTAGCGGGGGTGAACACTGAAGCTTTCTTT	CASSLAGVNTEAFF
TRBV7-3	TRBJ2-1	-	TRBD1	TGTGCCAGCAGCTTCGGACAGGGGCTTAGGGATGAGCAGTTCTTC	CASSFGQGLRDEQFF
TRBV5-1	TRBJ1-1	once	-	TGCGCCAGCAGTTCCGGGTCCGGTACGCCAACTGAAGCTTTCTTT	CASSSGSGTPTEAFF
TRBV9	TRBJ2-2	-	-	TGTGCCAGCAGCCCACGTGAGACCGGGGAGCTGTTTTTT	CASSPRETGELFF
TRBV14	TRBJ2-7	-	-	TGTGCCAGCAGCCGGACACAGGATTTGTCATACGAGCAGTACTTC	CASSRTQDLSYEQYF
TRBV5-4	TRBJ2-1	-	TRBD2	TGTGCCAGCAGCGAGACTAGCGACCCATACAATGAGCAGTTCTTC	CASSETSDPYNEQFF
TRBV20-1	TRBJ1-1	-	-	TGCAGTGCCCCAGGGACCACTGAAGCTTTCTTT	CSAPGTTEAFF
TRBV11-2	TRBJ1-1	-	-	TGTGCCAGCAGCCCTAGGGCCAGGGCTGAAGCTTTCTTT	CASSPRARAEAFF
TRBV4-1	TRBJ2-2	-	-	TGCGCCAGCAGCTTTCCCGAATATACCGGGGAGCTGTTTTTT	CASSFPEYTGELFF
TRBV9	TRBJ1-4	-	-	TGTGCCAGCAGCAGCACAGGTGAATGGAATGAAAAACTGTTTTTT	CASSSTGEWNEKLFF